This passage covers 10 T cell receptor beta chains from one sample sequenced in a study of a mutant IDH1 vaccine in newly diagnosed glioma. Their specific antigens are unknown. Clones were read by immunoSEQ multiplex PCR, and TCRdb kept only the in-frame ones, dropping some. The sample consists of 58,000 or so clones, about 90% of them appearing once. Time point here: week 35, safety follow-up. Mutant IDH1 20-mer peptide, at 300 ug, made up each vaccine dose, with topical imiquimod. Sequenced material: PBMCs, taken from a glioma patient whose treatment included an IDH1 peptide vaccine. Receptor source: a man in his forties with glioma.

Only a few counts were recorded for this clone. In DNA form, the CDR3 reads TGTGCCATCAGTGATGGGTCTACCAGGAACATTCAGTACTTC. Translation gives CAISDGSTRNIQYF. V is TRBV10-3 and J is TRBJ2-4; D is ambiguous. The germline V gene has CDR1 ENHRY and CDR2 SYGVKD. Trimming cost V 3 bases and J 7 bases, with 13 bases left between them. The CDR3 covers 14 residues.

V and J are TRBV6-5 and TRBJ1-3, with D possibly matching TRBD1 (5 bases). CDR3 size: 15 residues. CDR1 and CDR2 from the germline V gene are MNHEY and SVGAGI. Trimming took 6 bases from V and 0 from J, leaving 12 bases between them. As DNA, the CDR3 is TGTGCCAGCAGAACGGGACGGCACTCTGGAAACACCATATATTTT. Translating gives CASRTGRHSGNTIYF.

This clone was observed once. The chain couples TRBV5-1 to TRBJ2-7, with D possibly TRBD1 on 5 matching bases. The V gene lost 0 bases and the J gene lost 0 bases, with 10 bases spanning the gap. Germline V gene data show CDR1 as SGHRS and CDR2 as YFSETQ. This CDR3 region has 15 residues. The CDR3 protein is CASSLGQGFSYEQYF. Here the CDR3 DNA reads TGCGCCAGCAGCTTGGGGCAGGGTTTCTCCTACGAGCAGTACTTC.

This clone was detected a few times. An end of the junction does not agree with germline; a read error may underlie this. CDR3 bases: TGCGCCAGCAGCACTCCGGGACTAGCGGGATCCAGATCCGGAACCTCCGACGAGCAGTACTTC. It encodes CASSTPGLAGSRSGTSDEQYF. The rearrangement joins TRBV4-1 to TRBJ2-7, with 13 bases matching TRBD2. Germline CDR1 is MGHRA and CDR2 is YSYEKL. The CDR3 contains 21 residues.

This clone has more than one count but fewer than ten. V usage is TRBV5-4 and J usage is TRBJ1-2; D ambiguous. V was clipped by 1 base and J by 0 bases, with 10 bases between them. The CDR3 loop spans 15 amino acids. The germline V gene encodes CDR1 SGHNT and CDR2 YYREEE (reference sequence). The CDR3 DNA is TGTGCCAGCAGCTTGTCTGCAGGCGCTAACTATGGCTACACCTTC. This codes for CASSLSAGANYGYTF.

The gene calls are TRBV7-8 and TRBJ2-4, with D tentatively TRBD1 (7 bases). This CDR3 comprises 15 residues. Germline V gene data show CDR1 as SGHVS and CDR2 as FQNEAQ. Trimming took 4 bases from V and 7 from J, leaving 17 bases between them. DNA of the CDR3: TGTGCCAGCAGCTCGGAGGGGGCCAGGGGGAACATTCAGTACTTC. This encodes CASSSEGARGNIQYF.

V usage is TRBV7-9 and J usage is TRBJ2-1; D not certain. Trimming took off 1 base at V and 1 base at J, with 11 bases between the two ends. Per germline, CDR1 SEHNR and CDR2 FQNEAQ (reference sequence). The CDR3 extends over 16 amino acids. The CDR3 nucleotides are TGTGCCAGCAGCTTAGTTGACGCTAAATCCTACAATGAGCAGTTCTTC. Protein product: CASSLVDAKSYNEQFF.

CDR3: CASSSLAGVADTQYF. CDR3 coding DNA: TGTGCCAGCAGCTCACTAGCGGGAGTTGCGGATACGCAGTATTTT. This rearrangement joins TRBV7-6 to TRBJ2-3; 11 nucleotides align to TRBD2. V shed 4 bases, J shed 6 bases, and the junction held 6 bases outside the gene matches. The CDR3 contains 15 residues. Per the germline V gene, CDR1 is SGHVS and CDR2 is FNYEAQ.

The chain carries TRBV6-5 and TRBJ2-1, with D tentatively TRBD1 (6 bases). Germline V CDR1 and CDR2: MNHEY, SVGAGI. This CDR3 region has 15 residues. The V end lost 5 bases, the J end lost 6 bases, and 17 bases lay between the germline ends. CDR3 sequence reads: CASSGSRGGINEQFF. CDR3 sequence (DNA): TGTGCCAGCAGTGGATCCAGGGGTGGAATCAATGAGCAGTTCTTC.

This clone has just one count. The chain combines TRBV7-6 with TRBJ2-7; no definite D call. V lost 5 bases to trimming and J lost 5 bases, with 19 bases between them. Germline assignment: CDR1 SGHVS and CDR2 FNYEAQ. This CDR3 region has 15 residues. The DNA of the CDR3 is TGTGCCAGCAGCCCAAGACTTGCCAGCCTCCACGAGCAGTACTTC. The encoded protein is CASSPRLASLHEQYF.